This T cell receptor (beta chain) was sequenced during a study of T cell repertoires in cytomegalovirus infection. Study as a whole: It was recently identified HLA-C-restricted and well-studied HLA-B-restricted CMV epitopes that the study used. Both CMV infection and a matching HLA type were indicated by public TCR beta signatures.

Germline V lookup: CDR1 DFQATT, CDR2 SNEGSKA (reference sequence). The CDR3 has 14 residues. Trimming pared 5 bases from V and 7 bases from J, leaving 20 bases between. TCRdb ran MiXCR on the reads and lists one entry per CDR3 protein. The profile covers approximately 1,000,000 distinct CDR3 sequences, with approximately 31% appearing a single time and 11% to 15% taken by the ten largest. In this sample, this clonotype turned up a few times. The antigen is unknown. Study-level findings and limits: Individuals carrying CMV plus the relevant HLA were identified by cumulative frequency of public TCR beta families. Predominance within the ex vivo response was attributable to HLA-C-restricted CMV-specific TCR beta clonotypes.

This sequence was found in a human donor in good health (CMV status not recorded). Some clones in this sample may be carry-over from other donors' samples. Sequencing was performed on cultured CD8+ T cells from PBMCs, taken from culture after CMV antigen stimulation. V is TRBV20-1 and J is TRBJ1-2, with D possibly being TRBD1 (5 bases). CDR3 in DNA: TGCAGTGCTCAATCACCCGTCAGGGAGCCTGGCTACACCTTC. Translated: CSAQSPVREPGYTF.